The next 9 T cell receptor beta chains were all read from a single sample in a study of response to subunit inactivated influenza vaccine. MiXCR was run by TCRdb on the RT-PCR reads, yielding one entry per CDR3 protein. Among under 500,000 distinct CDR3 sequences listed, 11% were seen once. This specimen consisted of PBMCs from blood, obtained roughly 45 days after vaccination. The receptors derive from a man aged 45-60 years who received an inactivated influenza vaccine.

V and J are TRBV5-6 and TRBJ1-1, with TRBD1 as a possible D gene (5 bases). The CDR3 has 14 amino acids. Trimming shortened V by 1 base and J by 3 bases, and 10 bases separated the two germline ends. Germline-derived CDR1 and CDR2 are SGHDT and YYEEEE. The CDR3 reads CASSLYGAHTEAFF. CDR3 DNA sequence: TGTGCCAGCAGCTTGTACGGGGCGCACACTGAAGCTTTCTTT.

This clonotype turned up a few times. The rearrangement uses TRBV7-9 and TRBJ2-5; 13 bases agree with TRBD2. V trimming: 4 bases; J trimming: 4 bases; junction bases outside the gene matches: 6. Germline CDR1 reads SEHNR; CDR2 reads FQNEAQ (reference sequence). CDR3 length: 16 amino acids. In DNA, the CDR3 is TGTGCCAGCAGCTCCCCCGGGACTAGCGGGATAGAGACCCAGTACTTC. Its protein product is CASSSPGTSGIETQYF.

The chain couples TRBV12-3 or TRBV12-4 to TRBJ1-3; D is undetermined. Between the trimmed V and J ends, which lost 6 bases and 7 bases, there was a span of 7 bases. The CDR3 totals 11 residues. The CDR3 DNA sequence: TGTGCCAGCAGCCGGAGGAACACCATATATTTT. Its protein product is CASSRRNTIYF.

The table lists this clonotype with a few counts. This chain joins TRBV4-3 and TRBJ2-2; no definite D call. The CDR3 is 18 residues long. V shed 0 bases and J shed 1 base, with 15 bases lying between them. Germline lookup yields CDR1 LGHNA and CDR2 YSLEER. CDR3 DNA: TGCGCCAGCAGCCAAGAAAGGGAACCCCTAGGGAACACCGGGGAGCTGTTTTTT. Translation gives CASSQEREPLGNTGELFF.

This clonotype was counted at least ten times. This chain joins TRBV7-2 and TRBJ2-3; D is unresolved. Germline CDR1 is SGHTA and CDR2 is FQGNSA. V shed 5 bases and J shed 0 bases, with 15 bases lying between them. The CDR3 totals 16 residues. CDR3 residues: CASSPGGHISTDTQYF. The CDR3 coding sequence is TGTGCCAGCAGCCCCGGCGGTCACATTAGCACAGATACGCAGTATTTT.

This clonotype was observed a handful of times. This CDR3 is CAISERWELGLRYYEQYF. DNA for the CDR3: TGTGCCATCAGTGAGAGGTGGGAGCTGGGTCTTCGTTACTACGAGCAGTACTTC. This chain connects TRBV10-3 to TRBJ2-7, with a possible D match to TRBD2 (5 bases). The V and J ends lost 2 bases and 3 bases respectively, with 23 bases between them. Per germline, CDR1 ENHRY and CDR2 SYGVKD. This CDR3 region has 18 residues.

In its sample, this clonotype was seen many times. The gene calls are TRBV20-1 and TRBJ2-7; possibly TRBD2 for D (5 bases). Per the germline V gene, CDR1 is DFQATT and CDR2 is SNEGSKA (reference sequence). The germline V and J ends were trimmed by 5 bases and 7 bases, with 15 bases remaining between them. The CDR3 is 12 amino acids. The CDR3 protein is CSAQYPPGEQYF. The CDR3 coding sequence is TGCAGTGCTCAGTATCCCCCGGGGGAGCAGTACTTC.

The chain uses TRBV5-1 and TRBJ2-7; TRBD1 agrees at 9 bases. Germline lookup yields CDR1 SGHRS and CDR2 YFSETQ. J lost 0 bases, V lost 4 bases, and 5 bases had no gene match. CDR3 length equals 15 residues. The DNA of the CDR3 is TGCGCCAGCAGCCGGACAGGGGACCCCTCCTACGAGCAGTACTTC. Translation: CASSRTGDPSYEQYF. The full variable domain, with the rest looked up from reference TRBV5-1 and TRBJ2-7, is KAGVTQTPRYLIKTRGQQVTLSCSPISGHRSVSWYQQTPGQGLQFLFEYFSETQRNKGNFPGRFSGRQFSNSRSEMNVSTLELGDSALYLCASSRTGDPSYEQYFGPGTRLTVT.

The J gene is TRBJ2-3, the V gene TRBV7-9; 8 bases align to TRBD2. Germline-derived CDR1 and CDR2 are SEHNR and FQNEAQ (reference sequence). V was pared by 2 bases and J by 2 bases, with 6 bases of the junction left unmatched. The CDR3 has 16 residues. In DNA, the CDR3 is TGTGCCAGCAGCTTATCGGCTAGCGGGTACACAGATACGCAGTATTTT. This gives the protein CASSLSASGYTDTQYF.